This T cell receptor beta chain was captured by sequencing in a study of T cells expressing NK-cell markers. The CDR3 is made up of 12 amino acids. One entry per CDR3 protein, without DNA, is what TCRdb gives after re-calling the 5' RACE reads. Here the sample table reports about 450,000 distinct CDR3 sequences. This TCR derives from a woman aged 18 to 75 in good health. V and J are TRBV12-3 or TRBV12-4 and TRBJ1-1. The source material was blood T cells: a sorted CD56 or NKG2C T cell subset, CD4+ or CD8+ T cells, or bulk PBMC T cells (not recorded which). CDR3: CASRQRRTEAFF.